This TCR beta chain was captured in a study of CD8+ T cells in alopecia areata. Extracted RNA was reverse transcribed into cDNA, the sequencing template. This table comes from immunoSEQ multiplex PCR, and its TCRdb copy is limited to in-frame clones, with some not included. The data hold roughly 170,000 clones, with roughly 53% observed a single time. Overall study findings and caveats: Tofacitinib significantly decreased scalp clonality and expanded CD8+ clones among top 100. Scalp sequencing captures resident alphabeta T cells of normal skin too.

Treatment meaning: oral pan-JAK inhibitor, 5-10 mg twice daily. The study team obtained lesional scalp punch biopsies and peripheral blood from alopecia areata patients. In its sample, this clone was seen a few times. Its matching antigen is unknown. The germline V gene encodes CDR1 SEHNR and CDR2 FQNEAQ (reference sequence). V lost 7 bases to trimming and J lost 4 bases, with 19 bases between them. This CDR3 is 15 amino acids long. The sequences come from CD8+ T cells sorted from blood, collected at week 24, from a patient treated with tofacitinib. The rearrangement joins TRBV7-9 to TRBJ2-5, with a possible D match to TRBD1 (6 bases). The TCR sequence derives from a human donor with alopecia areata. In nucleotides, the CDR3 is TGTGCCAGCACCGAGAAGGAGGCAGGGGTAGAGACCCAGTACTTC. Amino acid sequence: CASTEKEAGVETQYF.